Listed below are T cell receptor beta chains from one sample, sequenced in a study of OX40 agonist ivuxolimab in advanced cancers. The protocol was immunoSEQ multiplex PCR, while the TCRdb copy is restricted to in-frame clones and leaves out a portion. The sample shows around 63,000 clones, around 91% of them seen only once. Sequencing used CD4+ or CD8+ T cells sorted from blood, obtained in a trial of the OX40 agonist ivuxolimab. The receptor source for this set is an adult with an advanced solid tumor such as melanoma, head and neck, liver or kidney cancer. Both conserved end residues are part of each CDR3. Fields, in order: V gene, clone size, J gene, D gene, CDR3 protein, CDR3 DNA. A D gene is named only where the DNA matches it firmly. Where a row states a size, it is once, few, many or the class of an expanded clone; other rows omit it.

>TRBV9|.|TRBJ2-7|.
CASSVNPDSFLFYEQYF
TGTGCCAGCAGCGTCAACCCCGACAGCTTCCTTTTCTACGAGCAGTACTTC
>TRBV7-8|few|TRBJ1-2|TRBD1
CASSLGQGNYGYTF
TGTGCCAGCAGCTTGGGACAGGGGAACTATGGCTACACCTTC
>TRBV4-1|.|TRBJ1-4|.
CASSQGLVALNEKLFF
TGCGCCAGCAGCCAAGGGTTAGTCGCCCTTAATGAAAAACTGTTTTTT
>TRBV6-7|.|TRBJ2-7|.
CASSYPSLNSYEQYF
TGTGCCAGCAGTTACCCTAGCCTAAACTCCTACGAGCAGTACTTC
>TRBV27|.|TRBJ2-1|.
CASSYTDYNEQFF
TGTGCCAGCAGTTATACAGACTACAATGAGCAGTTCTTC
>TRBV15|.|TRBJ2-2|.
CATSRDPGAGELFF
TGTGCCACCAGCAGAGATCCAGGGGCCGGGGAGCTGTTTTTT
>TRBV28|.|TRBJ1-2|.
CASSLGSTGIYGYTF
TGTGCCAGCAGTTTAGGCTCGACAGGCATCTATGGCTACACCTTC
>TRBV28|.|TRBJ2-7|TRBD1
CASRGRDRSYEQYF
TGTGCCAGCAGGGGTAGGGACAGATCCTACGAGCAGTACTTC
>TRBV5-1|.|TRBJ1-1|.
CASSLLGVALTEAFF
TGCGCCAGCAGCTTGCTGGGAGTCGCCCTCACTGAAGCTTTCTTT
>TRBV6-5|.|TRBJ1-2|.
CASRSSGGNYGYTF
TGTGCCAGCAGGAGCAGCGGAGGGAACTATGGCTACACCTTC
>TRBV5-1|.|TRBJ2-1|TRBD2
CASSWTGTSGTEQFF
TGCGCCAGCAGCTGGACCGGGACTAGCGGGACTGAGCAGTTCTTC
>TRBV7-2|.|TRBJ2-5|.
CASSLSRETQYF
TGTGCCAGCAGCTTATCGCGGGAGACCCAGTACTTC
>TRBV18|.|TRBJ2-7|TRBD2
CASSPPAGVTYEQYF
TGTGCCAGCTCACCCCCTGCGGGAGTTACCTACGAGCAGTACTTC
>TRBV5-1|.|TRBJ1-1|.
CASSWGTPNTEAFF
TGCGCCAGCAGCTGGGGGACGCCGAACACTGAAGCTTTCTTT
>TRBV28|.|TRBJ2-4|TRBD1
CASSPAGTGLEGIQYF
TGTGCCAGCAGCCCGGCCGGGACAGGGTTGGAAGGCATTCAGTACTTC
>TRBV9|.|TRBJ2-3|.
CASSVALRGAGDTQYF
TGTGCCAGCAGCGTAGCTCTCCGCGGGGCGGGAGATACGCAGTATTTT
>TRBV21-1|.|TRBJ2-5|.
CASSKKRSTRAGEEETQYF
TGTGCCAGCAGCAAAAAACGGTCGACTAGAGCGGGAGAGGAAGAGACCCAGTACTTC